This T cell receptor (beta chain) was observed in a study of blood T cell repertoires in COVID-19. At the level of the study: T cells, B-cell-depleted T cells, or PBMCs supplied cDNA or gDNA.

CDR3 size: 13 residues. Looked up from germline, CDR1 is SQVTM and CDR2 is ANQGSEA. V was clipped by 3 bases and J by 2 bases; unmatched bases: 2. Recruits, aged roughly 18 to 89 years, lived in under 25 US areas. Each participant's cohort was designated according to participant-reported clinical history. As handled by the study authors: How many nucleated cells were present was estimated from reference gene primer amplification. TCRdb's table, derived via immunoSEQ multiplex PCR, lists solely in-frame clones and lacks some. The V and J calls and clone size were taken over from that table, and D and trimming were inferred from the DNA. This table has roughly 340,000 clones, 85% to 90% appearing once.

Sequencing was performed on PBMCs or T cells enriched from blood (not recorded which). The clonotype originates from a man aged 18-30 years who had recovered from COVID-19. The rearrangement joins TRBV29-1 to TRBJ2-7; TRBD1 aligns across 9 bases. The CDR3 is CSVEGQGAYEQYF. For the CDR3, the DNA is TGCAGCGTTGAGGGACAGGGAGCCTACGAGCAGTACTTC.